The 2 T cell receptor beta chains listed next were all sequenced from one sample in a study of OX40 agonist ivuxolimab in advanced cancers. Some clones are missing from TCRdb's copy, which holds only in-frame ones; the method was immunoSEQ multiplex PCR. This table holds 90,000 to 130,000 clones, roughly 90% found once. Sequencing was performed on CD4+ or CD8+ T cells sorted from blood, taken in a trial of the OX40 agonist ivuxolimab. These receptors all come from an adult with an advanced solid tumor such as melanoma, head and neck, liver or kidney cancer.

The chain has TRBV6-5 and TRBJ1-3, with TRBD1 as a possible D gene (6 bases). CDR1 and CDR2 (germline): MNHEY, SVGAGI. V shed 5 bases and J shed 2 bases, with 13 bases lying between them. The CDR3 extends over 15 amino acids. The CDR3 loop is CASSPPTGAGNTIYF. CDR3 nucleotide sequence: TGTGCCAGCAGTCCGCCGACAGGAGCTGGAAACACCATATATTTT.

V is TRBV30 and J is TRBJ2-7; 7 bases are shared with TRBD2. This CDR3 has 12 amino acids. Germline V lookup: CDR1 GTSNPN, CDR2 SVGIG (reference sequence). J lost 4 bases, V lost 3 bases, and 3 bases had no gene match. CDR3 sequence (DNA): TGTGCCTGGAGGAGGGGAGGGTACGAGCAGTACTTC. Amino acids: CAWRRGGYEQYF.